Listed below are T cell receptor beta chains from one sample, sequenced in a study of T cell responses to AZD1222 COVID-19 vaccine. Clones were sequenced by immunoSEQ multiplex PCR, and TCRdb holds only the in-frame ones, with some missing. Of 150,000 to 200,000 clones in the sample, 85% to 90% were seen once. The specimen was peripheral blood, collected on day 0 of AZD1222 vaccination. The receptors come from an adult in good health. The CDR3 runs from the conserved cysteine through the conserved F or W. D genes are given only for firm matches.

d_call j_call v_call cdr3_aa
- TRBJ1-5 TRBV7-2 CASSLPGSNQPQHF
- TRBJ1-5 TRBV7-2 CASTRPGGYQPQHF
TRBD2 TRBJ2-7 TRBV5-1 CASSLASGGSGSYEQYF
- TRBJ1-6 TRBV2 CASSAGGNSPLHF
TRBD2 TRBJ2-3 TRBV7-9 CASSLRRETLMTDTQYF
TRBD2 TRBJ2-7 TRBV29-1 CSAISGTSPYYEQYF
- TRBJ2-7 TRBV13 CASSLGTRQPRSYEQYF
- TRBJ1-3 TRBV7-9 CASSFGFISGNTIYF
- TRBJ1-2 TRBV10-3 CAISPGKVYGYTF
TRBD2 TRBJ2-3 TRBV24-1 CATSTLGGIDTQYF
- TRBJ1-2 TRBV6-5 CASSLEGTASGYTF
- TRBJ1-3 TRBV28 CASSLVNTLGNTIYF
TRBD1 TRBJ1-2 TRBV5-5 CASSLQSRTGGAGYGYTF
- TRBJ2-1 TRBV7-3 CASSLSRDRDNEQFF
TRBD1 TRBJ2-7 TRBV28 CASSLWDRSYEQYF
- TRBJ2-2 TRBV11-3 CASSPTWSGVTGELFF
- TRBJ1-5 TRBV7-9 CASSLGSGDQPQHF
TRBD1 TRBJ2-1 TRBV27 CASSGQATYNEQFF
TRBD2 TRBJ2-3 TRBV27 CASSLYSGGTPSTDTQYF
- TRBJ2-5 TRBV29-1 CSGIISGTQETQYF
- TRBJ1-4 TRBV7-9 CASNSYTNEKLFF
- TRBJ2-1 TRBV18 CASSPFTVEADNEQFF
TRBD2 TRBJ2-7 TRBV9 CASSVAGTNLYEQYF
TRBD1 TRBJ2-5 TRBV5-4 CASSPGTGPPRETQYF
- TRBJ1-1 TRBV10-3 CAISLNSLNTEAFF
TRBD2 TRBJ2-5 TRBV10-3 CAIRTSGGEETQYF
TRBD1 TRBJ2-7 TRBV23-1 CASSHESSIRDSYEQYF
TRBD2 TRBJ2-1 TRBV28 CATDSSGRAYNEQFF
- TRBJ2-7 TRBV5-5 CASSLSVQGRSYEQYF
- TRBJ2-4 TRBV6-5 CAGSYSGAGAKNIQYF
- TRBJ2-3 TRBV10-2 CASSDGRALRTDTQYF
- TRBJ2-1 TRBV28 CASSFLPPGANEQFF
TRBD1 TRBJ2-1 TRBV28 CASSFPLSGTGDSEQFF
TRBD2 TRBJ2-1 TRBV3-1/TRBV3-2 CASSQDWGGTSGRALSSYNEQFF
- TRBJ1-6 TRBV7-7 CAVSSGDSPLHF
TRBD1 TRBJ1-2 TRBV5-1 CASSTGTGKGYTF
- TRBJ1-6 TRBV2 CAGDQIATFNSPLHF